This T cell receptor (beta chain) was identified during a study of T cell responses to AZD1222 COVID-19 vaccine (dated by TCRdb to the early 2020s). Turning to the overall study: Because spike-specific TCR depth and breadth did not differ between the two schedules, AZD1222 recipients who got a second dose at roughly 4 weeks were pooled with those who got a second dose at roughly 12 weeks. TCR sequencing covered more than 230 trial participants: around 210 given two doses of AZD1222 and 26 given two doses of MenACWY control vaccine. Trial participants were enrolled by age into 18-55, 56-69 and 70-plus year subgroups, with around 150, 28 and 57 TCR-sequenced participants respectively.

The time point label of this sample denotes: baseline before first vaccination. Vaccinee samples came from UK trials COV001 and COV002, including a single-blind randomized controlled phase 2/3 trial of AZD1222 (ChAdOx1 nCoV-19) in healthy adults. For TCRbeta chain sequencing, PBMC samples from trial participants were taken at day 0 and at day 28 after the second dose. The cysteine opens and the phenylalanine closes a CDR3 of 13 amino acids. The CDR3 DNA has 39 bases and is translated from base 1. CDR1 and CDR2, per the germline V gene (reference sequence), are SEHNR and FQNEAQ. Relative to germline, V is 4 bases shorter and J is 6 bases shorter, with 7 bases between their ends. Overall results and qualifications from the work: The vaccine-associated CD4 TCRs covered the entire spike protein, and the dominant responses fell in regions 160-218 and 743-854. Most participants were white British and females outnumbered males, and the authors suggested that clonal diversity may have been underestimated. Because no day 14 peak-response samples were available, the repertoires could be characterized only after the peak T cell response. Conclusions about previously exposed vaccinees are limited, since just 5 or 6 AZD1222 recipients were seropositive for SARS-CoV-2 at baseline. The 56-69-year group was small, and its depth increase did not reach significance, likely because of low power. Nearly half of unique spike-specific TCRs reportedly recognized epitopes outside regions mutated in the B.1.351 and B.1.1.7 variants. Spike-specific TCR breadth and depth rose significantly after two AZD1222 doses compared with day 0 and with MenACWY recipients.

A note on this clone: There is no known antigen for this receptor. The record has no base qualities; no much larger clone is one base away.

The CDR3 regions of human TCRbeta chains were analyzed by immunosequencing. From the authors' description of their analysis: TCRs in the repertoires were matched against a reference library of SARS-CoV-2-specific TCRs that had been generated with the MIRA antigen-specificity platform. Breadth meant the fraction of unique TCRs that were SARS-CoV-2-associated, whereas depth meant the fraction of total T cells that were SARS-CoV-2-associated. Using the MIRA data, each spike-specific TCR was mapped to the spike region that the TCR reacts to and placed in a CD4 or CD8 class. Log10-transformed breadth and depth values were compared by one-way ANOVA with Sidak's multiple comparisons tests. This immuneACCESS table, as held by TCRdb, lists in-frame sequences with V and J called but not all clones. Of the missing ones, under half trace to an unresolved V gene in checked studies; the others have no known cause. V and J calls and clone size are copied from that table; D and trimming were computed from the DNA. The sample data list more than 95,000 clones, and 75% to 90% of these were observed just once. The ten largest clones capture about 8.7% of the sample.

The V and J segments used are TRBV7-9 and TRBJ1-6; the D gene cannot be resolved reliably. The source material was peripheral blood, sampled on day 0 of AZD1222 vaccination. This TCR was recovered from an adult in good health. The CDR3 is CASSSQSNSPLHF. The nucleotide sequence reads TGTGCCAGCAGCTCTCAGAGTAATTCACCCCTCCACTTT.